This entry lists 19 T cell receptor beta chains sequenced from one sample in a study of beta chain features in type 1 diabetes. cDNA synthesis used the whole RNA isolate, giving expressed TCRB sequences. TCRdb keeps only in-frame clones here, not all; method: immunoSEQ multiplex PCR. This repertoire shows 150,000 or so clones, 9% to 10% found once; its top ten account for 2% to 2.5%. Sequences were obtained from central memory CD4+ T cells from blood. All receptors derive from a woman aged 18 to 35 in good health.

This clone has a handful of counts. The chain recombines TRBV7-8 with TRBJ1-5; D perhaps matches TRBD1 (5 bases). The CDR3 covers 15 residues. The V gene's germline CDR1 is SGHVS and CDR2 FQNEAQ. V shed 2 bases and J shed 4 bases, with 12 bases lying between them. The CDR3 here is CASSLNRMINQPQHF. The CDR3 nucleotides read TGTGCCAGCAGCTTAAACAGGATGATAAATCAGCCCCAGCATTTT.

The rearrangement uses TRBV28 and TRBJ1-6; TRBD1 matches 7 bases. Germline lookup yields CDR1 MDHEN and CDR2 SYDVKM. The CDR3 has 14 residues. V gave up 5 bases and J gave up 7 bases; unmatched junction bases: 5. The CDR3 nucleotides read TGTGCCAGCAGTCAGGGGGGCGGCAATTCACCCCTCCACTTT. Translating it yields CASSQGGGNSPLHF.

This clone was detected ten times or more. The rearrangement joins TRBV7-9 to TRBJ2-7, with TRBD1 matching 9 bases. Germline loops: CDR1 SEHNR, CDR2 FQNEAQ (reference sequence). Trimming removed 4 bases from V and 6 bases from J; junction bases left unmatched: 7. The CDR3 runs 14 residues. As DNA, the CDR3 is TGTGCCAGCAGCTCGACCGGGACAGGGAGCGAGCAGTACTTC. Amino acid sequence: CASSSTGTGSEQYF. Filled out from reference TRBV7-9 and TRBJ2-7, the complete variable domain reads DTGVSQNPRHKITKRGQNVTFRCDPISEHNRLYWYRQTLGQGPEFLTYFQNEAQLEKSRLLSDRFSAERPKGSFSTLEIQRTEQGDSAMYLCASSSTGTGSEQYFGPGTRLTVT.

This clone was detected only a few times. The chain carries TRBV4-2 and TRBJ2-2; 8 bases align to TRBD2. With V trimmed by 3 bases and J by 6 bases, 6 bases remained unmatched. This CDR3 is 15 amino acids long. Germline values: CDR1 LGHNA, CDR2 YNFKEQ. DNA of the CDR3: TGTGCCAGCAGCCAGATTAGCGGGGAGGCCGGGGAGCTGTTTTTT. Translation: CASSQISGEAGELFF.

The J gene is TRBJ2-1, the V gene TRBV6-1; 7 bases match TRBD2. The CDR3 sequence is 13 residues long. Germline V gene lookup returns CDR1 MNHNS and CDR2 SASEGT. Trimming at V came to 8 bases and at J to 6 bases, leaving 7 bases not matched to a gene. CDR3 bases: TGTGCCAGCTCTGGAGGGGAGGGCAATGAGCAGTTCTTC. As protein: CASSGGEGNEQFF.

The chain has TRBV7-8 and TRBJ2-3; 7 bases line up with TRBD1. This CDR3 has 16 amino acids. Germline assignment: CDR1 SGHVS and CDR2 FQNEAQ. V lost 4 bases and J lost 0; bases outside the gene matches: 7. The CDR3 here is CASSSIRQGSTDTQYF. In DNA, the CDR3 is TGTGCCAGCAGCTCCATCCGACAGGGTAGCACAGATACGCAGTATTTT.

This clone has only a few counts. The rearrangement links TRBV7-9 to TRBJ1-6, with D possibly matching TRBD1 (5 bases). Germline loops: CDR1 SEHNR, CDR2 FQNEAQ (reference sequence). The CDR3 has 14 residues. The V end lost 1 base, the J end lost 5 bases, and 6 bases lay between the germline ends. The CDR3 DNA is TGTGCCAGCAGCTTAGGACAGAATAATTCACCCCTCCACTTT. Amino acids: CASSLGQNNSPLHF.

The gene calls are TRBV5-1 and TRBJ2-3, with TRBD1 as a possible D gene (9 bases). V was shortened by 7 bases and J by 2 bases, with 23 bases between the two germline ends. Germline CDR1 is SGHRS and CDR2 is YFSETQ. The CDR3 covers 17 residues. CDR3 in amino acids: CASAAGDRESSTDTQYF. CDR3 nucleotide sequence: TGCGCCAGCGCAGCGGGGGACAGGGAATCATCCACAGATACGCAGTATTTT. The full variable domain, rest sourced from reference TRBV5-1 and TRBJ2-3, is KAGVTQTPRYLIKTRGQQVTLSCSPISGHRSVSWYQQTPGQGLQFLFEYFSETQRNKGNFPGRFSGRQFSNSRSEMNVSTLELGDSALYLCASAAGDRESSTDTQYFGPGTRLTVL.

The chain employs TRBV7-9 and TRBJ2-3; D is possibly TRBD2 (7 bases). Per the germline V gene, CDR1 is SEHNR and CDR2 is FQNEAQ (reference sequence). Between the trimmed V and J ends, which lost 5 bases and 2 bases, there was a span of 26 bases. This CDR3 has 19 amino acids. CDR3 coding DNA: TGTGCCAGCAGCCGCGGGGTGCCGGGGGGCAGAATGCACACAGATACGCAGTATTTT. The encoded protein is CASSRGVPGGRMHTDTQYF.

V gene TRBV7-2 combines with J gene TRBJ2-7; possibly TRBD2 for D (5 bases). With 0 bases removed from V and 5 bases from J, the gap between germline ends came to 14 bases. The CDR3 length is 15 residues. Germline loops: CDR1 SGHTA, CDR2 FQGNSA. The CDR3 reads CASSLAGSGSHEQYF. CDR3 coding DNA: TGTGCCAGCAGCTTAGCGGGTTCGGGGAGCCACGAGCAGTACTTC.

This clone was seen repeatedly, ten times or more. V gene TRBV4-2 combines with J gene TRBJ2-7; 8 bases match TRBD2. Germline values: CDR1 LGHNA, CDR2 YNFKEQ. The J segment lost 1 base and the V segment lost 1 base, leaving 3 bases of the junction unmatched. The CDR3 has 15 amino acids. CDR3 residues: CASSQVSGVSYEQYF. The CDR3 DNA is TGTGCCAGCAGCCAAGTTAGCGGGGTATCCTACGAGCAGTACTTC.

V gene TRBV14 combines with J gene TRBJ2-6; 9 bases match TRBD1. The CDR3 spans 15 residues. J lost 9 bases, V lost 4 bases, and 7 bases had no gene match. Germline assignment: CDR1 SGHDN and CDR2 FVKESK. The CDR3 nucleotides are TGTGCCAGCAGCCCCTCCGGGACAGGGAACAACGTCCTGACTTTC. Its translation is CASSPSGTGNNVLTF.

The genes are TRBV6-5 and TRBJ2-7, with 13 bases matching TRBD2. CDR1 and CDR2 (germline): MNHEY, SVGAGI. V lost 6 bases, J lost 6 bases, and 8 bases stayed unmatched. The CDR3 is 15 residues long. Written as DNA, the CDR3 is TGTGCCAGCAGCTTTGGACTAGCGGGAGCTGGCGAGCAGTACTTC. It encodes CASSFGLAGAGEQYF.

This clone has only a few counts. V gene TRBV7-8 combines with J gene TRBJ2-3, with a tentative D call TRBD1 (6 bases). Between the trimmed V and J ends, which lost 1 base and 6 bases, there was a span of 17 bases. CDR1 is SGHVS, CDR2 FQNEAQ, per germline. The CDR3 loop spans 16 amino acids. CDR3 sequence: CASSLVPGAGADTQYF. CDR3 nucleotides: TGTGCCAGCAGCTTAGTCCCCGGGGCAGGGGCCGATACGCAGTATTTT.

The V gene is TRBV6-5, the J gene TRBJ2-7, with TRBD1 matching 7 bases. Unmatched junction bases numbered 12, after V lost 4 bases and J lost 3 bases. The CDR3 runs 16 residues. From germline, CDR1 is MNHEY and CDR2 SVGAGI. This chain's CDR3 is CASSFPSDRNSYEQYF. The CDR3, as DNA: TGTGCCAGCAGTTTTCCCTCGGACAGGAACAGCTACGAGCAGTACTTC.

This clone was seen only a few times. The chain uses TRBV29-1 and TRBJ2-7; tentatively, D is TRBD2 (5 bases). Germline values: CDR1 SQVTM, CDR2 ANQGSEA. Trimming pared 7 bases from V and 3 bases from J, leaving 16 bases between. The CDR3 totals 13 residues. CDR3 sequence reads: CSATRGPLYEQYF. Here the CDR3 DNA reads TGCAGCGCCACTCGCGGGCCCCTCTACGAGCAGTACTTC.

This clone was seen a handful of times. The CDR3 coding sequence is TGTGCCAGCACTAGAGGGCCGGATCGAAATTCACCCCTCCACTTT. Protein sequence: CASTRGPDRNSPLHF. The rearrangement joins TRBV11-3 to TRBJ1-6; D gene ambiguous. The V end lost 7 bases, the J end lost 7 bases, and 17 bases lay between the germline ends. Germline V gives CDR1 SGHNT, CDR2 YENEEA. The length of the CDR3 is 15 residues.

This clone was detected only a few times. The V gene is TRBV7-6, the J gene TRBJ2-5; TRBD1 agrees at 7 bases. CDR3 size: 13 residues. Germline lookup yields CDR1 SGHVS and CDR2 FNYEAQ. V was clipped by 6 bases and J by 2 bases; unmatched bases: 3. CDR3 bases: TGTGCCAGCAGGGGGACAGTTCAAGAGACCCAGTACTTC. Its translation: CASRGTVQETQYF. The full variable domain, completed using reference TRBV7-6 and TRBJ2-5, is GAGVSQSPRYKVTKRGQDVALRCDPISGHVSLYWYRQALGQGPEFLTYFNYEAQQDKSGLPNDRFSAERPEGSISTLTIQRTEQRDSAMYRCASRGTVQETQYFGPGTRLLVL.

This clone was detected a few times. V usage is TRBV7-9 and J usage is TRBJ2-3; 8 bases are a match to TRBD1. This CDR3 spans 15 amino acids. Unmatched junction bases numbered 3, after V lost 3 bases and J lost 1 base. Per germline, CDR1 SEHNR and CDR2 FQNEAQ (reference sequence). CDR3 coding DNA: TGTGCCAGCAGCTTTGCGGGACAGGGCACAGATACGCAGTATTTT. Its protein product is CASSFAGQGTDTQYF.